This T cell receptor beta chain appears in the sequencing data of a study of T cells in Graves' hyperthyroidism and ophthalmopathy. TCR beta CDR3 sequences were amplified from RNA transcripts. The HTBI primer set served for first-round RT-PCR of the TCR CDR3. TCRdb reprocessed the multiplex PCR reads via MiXCR and lists one record per CDR3 protein. Here the sample spans fewer than 750,000 distinct CDR3 sequences, roughly 14% being singletons. The sequence was obtained from a woman in her thirties or forties with Graves' ophthalmopathy. Material for sequencing was blood.

CDR3 in DNA: TGTGCCAGCTCCCCACAGACCCAAGAGACCCAGTACTTC. It yields the protein CASSPQTQETQYF. This chain uses TRBV27 with TRBJ2-5; D is unclear. Germline assignment: CDR1 MNHEY and CDR2 SMNVEV (reference sequence). V lost 8 bases and J lost 1, with 11 bases in between. The CDR3 totals 13 residues.